This paragraph covers one T cell receptor beta chain sequence. Its target is not known. These data are taken from a study of shared clonotypes between healthy human individuals. The CDR3 is 17 residues long. V was pared by 5 bases and J by 4 bases, with 17 bases of the junction left unmatched. Germline CDR1 and CDR2: SGHTA and FQGNSA. Assay: immunoSEQ multiplex PCR; the TCRdb copy retains only in-frame clones and omits some. The sample holds 2.3 million or so clones, over 85% seen once. Study results and limitations: Few donors limited the genetic and exposure-history diversity represented. Some clonotypes were shared by all four sorted-subset donors, while others were not shared. The non-shared ones had lower generation probabilities than the shared ones.

The split of CD4+ cells yielded CD45RA+ naive and CD45RA-negative memory subsets. The sequenced sample was naive CD4+ T cells from PBMCs. Noted subset: CD45RA+ positively selected. This clonotype was obtained from a young man in good health. Some clones in this sample may be carry-over from other donors' samples. This chain joins TRBV7-2 and TRBJ2-7, with TRBD1 identical over 7 bases. CDR3 amino acids: CASSPTPPTGWWYEQYF. The CDR3 DNA reads TGTGCCAGCAGCCCCACCCCCCCGACAGGGTGGTGGTACGAGCAGTACTTC.